These T cell receptor beta chains were read from a single sample in a study of glioma-infiltrating T cells. MiXCR was run by TCRdb on the multiplex PCR reads, yielding one entry per CDR3 protein. The repertoire holds some 110,000 distinct CDR3 sequences, approximately 25% seen once, with approximately 16% in the top ten. Specimen: glioma tissue, nonneoplastic brain tissue, or PBMCs (not recorded which). The receptors come from a human donor with low-grade glioma or glioblastoma, undergoing nonglioma brain surgery, or in good health (not recorded which). The CDR3 runs from the conserved cysteine through the conserved F or W.

V	J	CDR3
TRBV29-1	TRBJ2-3	CSVRVVVGTDTQYF
TRBV28	TRBJ2-7	CASSLPDRVNEQYF
TRBV7-2	TRBJ2-7	CASSLVAAESSYEQYF
TRBV6-1	TRBJ2-7	CASSITSGVYEQYF
TRBV3-1	TRBJ2-5	CASSTRLAPATQYF
TRBV12-3/TRBV12-4	TRBJ2-1	CASSTGTSGNNEQFF
TRBV7-2	TRBJ1-5	CAGSLEAGNQPQHF
TRBV5-4	TRBJ1-2	CASSLEAGSYGYTF
TRBV4-1	TRBJ2-7	CASSRPDRYHEQYF
TRBV14	TRBJ2-1	CASSQVWASKNNEQFF
TRBV6-2/TRBV6-3	TRBJ2-7	CASRQTGTGEYEQYF
TRBV7-9	TRBJ1-2	CASSLVTANYGYTF
TRBV18	TRBJ2-1	CASSLRQGGVNEQFF
TRBV10-3	TRBJ2-5	CAISDGRTEETQYF
TRBV6-6	TRBJ1-2	CASSYSPGGTYGYTF
TRBV12-3/TRBV12-4	TRBJ2-1	CASSSQREAYNEQFF
TRBV18	TRBJ2-7	CASSPGQGIYEQYF
TRBV20-1	TRBJ1-1	CSARAGGLYTEAFF
TRBV7-9	TRBJ2-3	CAGSWERVEDGTDTQYF
TRBV7-2	TRBJ2-3	CASSLRLAGGPDTQYF
TRBV5-1	TRBJ2-4	CASSLGQGRAKNIQYF